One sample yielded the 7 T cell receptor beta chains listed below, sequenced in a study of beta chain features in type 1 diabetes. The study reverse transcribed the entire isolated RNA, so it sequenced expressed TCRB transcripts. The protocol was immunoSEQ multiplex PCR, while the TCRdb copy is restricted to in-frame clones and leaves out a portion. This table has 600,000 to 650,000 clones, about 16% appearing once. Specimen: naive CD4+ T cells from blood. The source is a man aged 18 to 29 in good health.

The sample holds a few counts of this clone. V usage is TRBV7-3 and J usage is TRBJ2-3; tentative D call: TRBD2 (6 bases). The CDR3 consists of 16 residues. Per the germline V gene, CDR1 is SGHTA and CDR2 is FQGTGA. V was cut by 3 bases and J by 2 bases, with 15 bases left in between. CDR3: CASSLSARGDTDTQYF. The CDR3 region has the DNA TGTGCCAGCAGCTTGTCAGCGCGGGGAGACACAGATACGCAGTATTTT.

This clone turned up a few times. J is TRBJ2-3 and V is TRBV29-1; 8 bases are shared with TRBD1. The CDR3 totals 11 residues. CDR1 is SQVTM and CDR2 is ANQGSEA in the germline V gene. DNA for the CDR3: TGCAGTTCCCACAGGGGGAATACGCAGTATTTT. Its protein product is CSSHRGNTQYF.

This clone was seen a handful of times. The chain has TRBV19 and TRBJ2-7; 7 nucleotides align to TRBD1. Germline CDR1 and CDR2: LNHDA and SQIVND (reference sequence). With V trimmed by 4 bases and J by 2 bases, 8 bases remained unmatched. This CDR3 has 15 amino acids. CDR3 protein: CASSKGQVGTYEQYF. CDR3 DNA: TGTGCCAGTAGTAAAGGACAGGTGGGGACCTACGAGCAGTACTTC.

CDR3 nucleotides: TGCAGCGTTCAACTATTCCGAGGGGGTCAGGGGCGAGGCACTGAAGCTTTCTTT. Translated: CSVQLFRGGQGRGTEAFF. This chain joins TRBV29-1 and TRBJ1-1; TRBD1 might be the D (6 bases). The length of the CDR3 is 18 residues. Germline CDR1 and CDR2: SQVTM and ANQGSEA. Trimming shortened V by 5 bases and J by 4 bases, and 29 bases separated the two germline ends.

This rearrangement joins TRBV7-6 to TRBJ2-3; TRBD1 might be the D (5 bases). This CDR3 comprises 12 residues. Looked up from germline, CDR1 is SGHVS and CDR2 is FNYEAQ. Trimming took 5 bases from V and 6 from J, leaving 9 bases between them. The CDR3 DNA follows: TGTGCCAGCAGCCCACAGGCGGATACGCAGTATTTT. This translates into CASSPQADTQYF. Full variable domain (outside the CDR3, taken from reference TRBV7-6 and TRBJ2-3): GAGVSQSPRYKVTKRGQDVALRCDPISGHVSLYWYRQALGQGPEFLTYFNYEAQQDKSGLPNDRFSAERPEGSISTLTIQRTEQRDSAMYRCASSPQADTQYFGPGTRLTVL.

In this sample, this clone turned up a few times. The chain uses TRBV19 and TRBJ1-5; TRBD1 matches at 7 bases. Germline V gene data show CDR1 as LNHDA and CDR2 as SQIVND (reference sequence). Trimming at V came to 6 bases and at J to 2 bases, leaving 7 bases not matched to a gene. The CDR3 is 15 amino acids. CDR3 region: CASRNRGGRNQPQHF. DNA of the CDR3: TGTGCCAGTAGGAACAGGGGAGGACGCAATCAGCCCCAGCATTTT. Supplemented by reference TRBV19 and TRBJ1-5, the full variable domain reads DGGITQSPKYLFRKEGQNVTLSCEQNLNHDAMYWYRQDPGQGLRLIYYSQIVNDFQKGDIAEGYSVSREKKESFPLTVTSAQKNPTAFYLCASRNRGGRNQPQHFGDGTRLSIL.

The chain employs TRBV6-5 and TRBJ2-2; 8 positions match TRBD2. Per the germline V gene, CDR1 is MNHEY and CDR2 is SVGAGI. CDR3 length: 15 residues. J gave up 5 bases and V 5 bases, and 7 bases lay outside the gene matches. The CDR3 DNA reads TGTGCCAGCAGTAGCGGGGGTTGGTCGACCGGGGAGCTGTTTTTT. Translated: CASSSGGWSTGELFF.